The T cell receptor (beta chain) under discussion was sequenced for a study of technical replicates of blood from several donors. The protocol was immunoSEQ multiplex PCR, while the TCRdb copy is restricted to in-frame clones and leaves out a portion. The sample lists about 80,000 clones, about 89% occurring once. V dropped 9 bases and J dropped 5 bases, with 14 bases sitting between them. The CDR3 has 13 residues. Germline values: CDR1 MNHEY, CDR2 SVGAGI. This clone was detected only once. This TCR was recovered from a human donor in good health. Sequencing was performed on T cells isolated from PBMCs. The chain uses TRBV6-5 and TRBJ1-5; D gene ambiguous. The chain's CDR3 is CASKAGVYQPQHF. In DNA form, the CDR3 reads TGTGCCAGTAAAGCCGGGGTTTATCAGCCCCAGCATTTT.